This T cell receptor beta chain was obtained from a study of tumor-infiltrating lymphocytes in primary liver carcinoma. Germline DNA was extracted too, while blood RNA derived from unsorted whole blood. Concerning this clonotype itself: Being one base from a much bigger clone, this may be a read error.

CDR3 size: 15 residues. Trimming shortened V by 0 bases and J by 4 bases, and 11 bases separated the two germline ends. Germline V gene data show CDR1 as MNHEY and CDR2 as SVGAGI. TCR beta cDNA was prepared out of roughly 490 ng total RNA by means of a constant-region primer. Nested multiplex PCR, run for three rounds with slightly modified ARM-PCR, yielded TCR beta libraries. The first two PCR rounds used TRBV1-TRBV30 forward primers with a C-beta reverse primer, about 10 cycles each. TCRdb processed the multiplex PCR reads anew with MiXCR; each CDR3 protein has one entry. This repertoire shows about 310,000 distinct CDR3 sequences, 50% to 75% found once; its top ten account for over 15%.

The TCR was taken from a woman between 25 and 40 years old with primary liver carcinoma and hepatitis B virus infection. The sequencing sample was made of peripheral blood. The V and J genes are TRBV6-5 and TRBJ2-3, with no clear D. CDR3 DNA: TGTGCCAGCAGTTACTCGAACAGATTCGCAGATACGCAGTATTTT. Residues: CASSYSNRFADTQYF.